This T cell receptor (beta chain) was identified during a study of CD8 T cells in ankylosing spondylitis. CDR3 length: 13 residues. The germline V gene has CDR1 SGHTA and CDR2 FQGNSA. Trimming shortened V by 5 bases and J by 2 bases, and 9 bases separated the two germline ends. Study results and caveats: Disease-associated clones were reportedly significantly overrepresented in matched ankylosing spondylitis synovial fluid. Disease-linked clones displayed a CD8+ phenotype and appeared relatively rarely in peripheral blood. A TCR beta motif made of several highly homologous variants seemed typical of ankylosing spondylitis blood. Some motif variants had been reported before (in reactive arthritis synovial fluid and blood).

With molecular barcodes, quantitative 5'-RACE was used to make the TCR beta libraries. TCRdb passed the 5' RACE reads through MiXCR, listing each CDR3 protein once. Of about 210,000 distinct CDR3 sequences detected, approximately 7.3% appear once; the ten largest clones hold 12% to 15%. Ten or more counts support this clonotype. Antigen unknown. The V and J genes are TRBV7-2 and TRBJ1-2, with a tentative D call TRBD1 (5 bases). The receptor was isolated from a male donor with ankylosing spondylitis. Sequenced material: blood, either unsorted or a sorted T cell fraction (not recorded which). For the CDR3, the DNA is TGTGCCAGCAGCCGGACACTAAACTATGGCTACACCTTC. As protein: CASSRTLNYGYTF.